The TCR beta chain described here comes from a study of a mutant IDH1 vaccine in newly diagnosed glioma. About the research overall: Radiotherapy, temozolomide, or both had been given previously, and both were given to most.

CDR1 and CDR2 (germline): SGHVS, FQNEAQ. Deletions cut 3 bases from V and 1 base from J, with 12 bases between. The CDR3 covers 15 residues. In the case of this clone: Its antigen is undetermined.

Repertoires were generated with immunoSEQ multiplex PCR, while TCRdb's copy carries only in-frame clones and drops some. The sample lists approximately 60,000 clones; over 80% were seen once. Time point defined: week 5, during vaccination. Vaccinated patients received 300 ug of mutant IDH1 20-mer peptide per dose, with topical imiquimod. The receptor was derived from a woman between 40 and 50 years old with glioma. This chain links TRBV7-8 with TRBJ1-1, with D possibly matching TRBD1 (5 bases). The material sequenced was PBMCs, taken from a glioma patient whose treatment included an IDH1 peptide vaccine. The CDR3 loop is CASSLGDGRNTEAFF. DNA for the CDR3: TGTGCCAGCAGCTTGGGGGACGGTAGGAACACTGAAGCTTTCTTT. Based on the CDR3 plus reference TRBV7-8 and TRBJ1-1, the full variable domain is GAGVSQSPRYKVAKRGQDVALRCDPISGHVSLFWYQQALGQGPEFLTYFQNEAQLDKSGLPSDRFFAERPEGSVSTLKIQRTQQEDSAVYLCASSLGDGRNTEAFFGQGTRLTVV.